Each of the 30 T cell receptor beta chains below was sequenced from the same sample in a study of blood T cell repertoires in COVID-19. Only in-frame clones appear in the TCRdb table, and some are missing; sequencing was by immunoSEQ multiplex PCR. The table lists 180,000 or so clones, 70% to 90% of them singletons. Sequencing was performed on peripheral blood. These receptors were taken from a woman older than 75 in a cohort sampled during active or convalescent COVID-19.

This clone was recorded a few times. For the CDR3, the DNA is TGCGCCAGCAGCTTTGGAGGGGGCGGACTAAATAACAATGAGCAGTTCTTC. As protein: CASSFGGGGLNNNEQFF. The rearrangement links TRBV5-1 to TRBJ2-1; maybe TRBD1 (7 bases). Trimming removed 2 bases from V and 5 bases from J, with 20 bases in between. Germline-derived CDR1 and CDR2 are SGHRS and YFSETQ. The CDR3 has 17 residues.

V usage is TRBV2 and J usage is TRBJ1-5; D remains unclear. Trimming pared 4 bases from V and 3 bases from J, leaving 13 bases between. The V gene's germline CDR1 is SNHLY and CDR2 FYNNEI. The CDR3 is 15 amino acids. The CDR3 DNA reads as TGTGCCAGCAGTGTTCTTCCGGGGAACAATCAGCCCCAGCATTTT. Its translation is CASSVLPGNNQPQHF. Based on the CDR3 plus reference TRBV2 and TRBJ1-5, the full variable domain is EPEVTQTPSHQVTQMGQEVILRCVPISNHLYFYWYRQILGQKVEFLVSFYNNEISEKSEIFDDQFSVERPDGSNFTLKIRSTKLEDSAMYFCASSVLPGNNQPQHFGDGTRLSIL.

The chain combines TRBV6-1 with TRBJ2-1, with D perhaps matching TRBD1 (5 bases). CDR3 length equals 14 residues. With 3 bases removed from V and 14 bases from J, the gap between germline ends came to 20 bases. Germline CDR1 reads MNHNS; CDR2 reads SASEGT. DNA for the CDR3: TGTGCCAGCAGTGATTACAGGTCGCTCCGAAGAGAGTTCTTC. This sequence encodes CASSDYRSLRREFF.

In nucleotides, the CDR3 is TGCGCCAGCAGCTTGGAGCCGGGACTAGCGGGCACCGGGGAGCTGTTTTTT. It encodes CASSLEPGLAGTGELFF. The chain combines TRBV5-1 with TRBJ2-2, with TRBD2 matching over 12 bases. The V gene's germline CDR1 is SGHRS and CDR2 YFSETQ. The V and J ends lost 0 bases and 4 bases, in that order; junction bases with no gene match: 4. This CDR3 has 17 amino acids. The whole variable domain, filled in from reference TRBV5-1 and TRBJ2-2, reads KAGVTQTPRYLIKTRGQQVTLSCSPISGHRSVSWYQQTPGQGLQFLFEYFSETQRNKGNFPGRFSGRQFSNSRSEMNVSTLELGDSALYLCASSLEPGLAGTGELFFGEGSRLTVL.

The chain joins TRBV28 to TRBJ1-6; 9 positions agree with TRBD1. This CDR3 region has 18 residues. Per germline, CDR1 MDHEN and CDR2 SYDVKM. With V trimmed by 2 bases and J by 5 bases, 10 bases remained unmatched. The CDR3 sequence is CASSLGTGFIHHNSPLHF. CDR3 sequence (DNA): TGTGCCAGCAGTTTAGGGACAGGGTTCATTCATCATAATTCACCCCTCCACTTT.

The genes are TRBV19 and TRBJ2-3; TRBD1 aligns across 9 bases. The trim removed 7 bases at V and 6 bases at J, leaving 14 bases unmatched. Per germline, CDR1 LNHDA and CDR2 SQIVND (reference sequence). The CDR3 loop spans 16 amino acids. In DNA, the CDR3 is TGTGCCAGTAACAGGGGGCTAGCGGTTGATTCCGATACGCAGTATTTT. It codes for CASNRGLAVDSDTQYF.

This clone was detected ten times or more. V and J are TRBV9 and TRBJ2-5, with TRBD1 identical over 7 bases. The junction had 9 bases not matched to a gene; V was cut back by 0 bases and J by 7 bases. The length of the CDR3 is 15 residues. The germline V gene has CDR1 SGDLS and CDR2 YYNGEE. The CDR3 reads CASSVGGTGDRTQYF. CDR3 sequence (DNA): TGTGCCAGCAGCGTAGGAGGAACAGGGGACCGGACCCAGTACTTC.

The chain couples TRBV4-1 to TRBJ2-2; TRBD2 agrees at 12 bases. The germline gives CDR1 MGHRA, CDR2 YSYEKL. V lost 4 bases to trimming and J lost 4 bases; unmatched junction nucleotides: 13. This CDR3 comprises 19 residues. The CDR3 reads CASSPGGLAGGRFTGELFF. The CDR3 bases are TGCGCCAGCAGCCCAGGTGGGCTAGCGGGGGGGCGTTTCACCGGGGAGCTGTTTTTT.

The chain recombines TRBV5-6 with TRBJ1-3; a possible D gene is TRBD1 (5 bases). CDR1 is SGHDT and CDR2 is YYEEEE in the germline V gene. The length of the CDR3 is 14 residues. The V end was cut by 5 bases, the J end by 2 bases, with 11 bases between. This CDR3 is CASSWTTTGNTIYF. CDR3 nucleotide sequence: TGTGCCAGCAGTTGGACAACGACTGGAAACACCATATATTTT.

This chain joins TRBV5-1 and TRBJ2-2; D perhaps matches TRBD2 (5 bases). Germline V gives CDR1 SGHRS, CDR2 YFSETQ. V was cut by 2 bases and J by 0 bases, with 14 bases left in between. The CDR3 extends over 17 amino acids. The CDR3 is CASSFAGLRANTGELFF. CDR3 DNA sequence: TGCGCCAGCAGCTTCGCGGGTTTGCGGGCGAACACCGGGGAGCTGTTTTTT.

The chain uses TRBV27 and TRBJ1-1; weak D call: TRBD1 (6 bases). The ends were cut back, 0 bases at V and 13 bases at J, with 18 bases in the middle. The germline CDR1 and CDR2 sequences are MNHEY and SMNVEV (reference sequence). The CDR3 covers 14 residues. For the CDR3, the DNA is TGTGCCAGCAGTTTATCTCCGGGGGGCGGGTCATATTTCTTT. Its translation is CASSLSPGGGSYFF.

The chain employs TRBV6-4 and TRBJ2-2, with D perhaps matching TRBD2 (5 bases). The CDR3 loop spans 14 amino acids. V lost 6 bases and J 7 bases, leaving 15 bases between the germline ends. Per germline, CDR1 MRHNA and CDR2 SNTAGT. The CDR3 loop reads CASREDYAGGELFF. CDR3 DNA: TGTGCCAGCAGGGAAGACTACGCGGGCGGGGAGCTGTTTTTT.

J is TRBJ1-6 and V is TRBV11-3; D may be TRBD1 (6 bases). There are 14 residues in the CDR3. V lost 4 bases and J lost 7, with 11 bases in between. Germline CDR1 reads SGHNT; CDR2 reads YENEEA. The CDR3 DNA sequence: TGTGCCAGCAGCTCTGACAGGCGGAATTCACCCCTCCACTTT. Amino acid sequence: CASSSDRRNSPLHF.

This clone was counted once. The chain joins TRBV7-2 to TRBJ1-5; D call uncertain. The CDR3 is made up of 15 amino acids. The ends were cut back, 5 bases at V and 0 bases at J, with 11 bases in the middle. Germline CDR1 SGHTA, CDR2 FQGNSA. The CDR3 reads CASSQRVYSNQPQHF. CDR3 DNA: TGTGCCAGCAGCCAGAGGGTCTATAGCAATCAGCCCCAGCATTTT.

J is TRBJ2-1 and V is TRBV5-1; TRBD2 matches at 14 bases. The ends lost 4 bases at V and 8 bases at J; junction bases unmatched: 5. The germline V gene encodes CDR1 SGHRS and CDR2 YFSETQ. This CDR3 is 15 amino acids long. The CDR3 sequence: CASSRGLAGGDEQFF. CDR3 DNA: TGCGCCAGCAGCCGTGGACTAGCGGGAGGCGATGAGCAGTTCTTC.

The CDR3 loop reads CASSFMGQGAGYGYTF. The CDR3 DNA follows: TGTGCCAGCAGCTTTATGGGACAGGGGGCGGGCTATGGCTACACCTTC. The chain has TRBV5-5 and TRBJ1-2, with 12 nucleotides matching TRBD1. The CDR3 contains 16 residues. The V segment lost 2 bases and the J segment 4 bases; nucleotides outside the gene matches: 6. Germline CDR1 is SGHKS and CDR2 is YYEKEE (reference sequence).

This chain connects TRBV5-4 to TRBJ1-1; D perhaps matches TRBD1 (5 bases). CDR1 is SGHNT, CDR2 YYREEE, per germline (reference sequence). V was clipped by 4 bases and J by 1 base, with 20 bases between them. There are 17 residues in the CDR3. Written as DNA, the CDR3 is TGTGCCAGCAGCCCAAAAGCGGGGCTCCCCGGGAACACTGAAGCTTTCTTT. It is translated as CASSPKAGLPGNTEAFF.

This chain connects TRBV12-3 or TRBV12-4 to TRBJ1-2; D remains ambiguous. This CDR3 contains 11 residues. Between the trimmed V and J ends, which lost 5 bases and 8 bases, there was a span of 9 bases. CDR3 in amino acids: CASSLKLGYTF. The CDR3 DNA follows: TGTGCCAGCAGTCTGAAACTGGGCTACACCTTC.

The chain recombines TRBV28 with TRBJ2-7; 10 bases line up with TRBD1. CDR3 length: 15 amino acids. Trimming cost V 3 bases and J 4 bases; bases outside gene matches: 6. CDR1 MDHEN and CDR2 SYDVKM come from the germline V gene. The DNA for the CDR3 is TGTGCCAGCAGTTTGCCGGGACAGGGGATATACGAGCAGTACTTC. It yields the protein CASSLPGQGIYEQYF. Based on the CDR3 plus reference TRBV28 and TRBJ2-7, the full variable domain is DVKVTQSSRYLVKRTGEKVFLECVQDMDHENMFWYRQDPGLGLRLIYFSYDVKMKEKGDIPEGYSVSREKKERFSLILESASTNQTSMYLCASSLPGQGIYEQYFGPGTRLTVT.

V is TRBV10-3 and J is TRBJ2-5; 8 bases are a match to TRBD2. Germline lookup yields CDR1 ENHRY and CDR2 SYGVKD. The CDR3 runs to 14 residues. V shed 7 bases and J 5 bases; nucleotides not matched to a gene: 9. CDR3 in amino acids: CAIKAGGLRETQYF. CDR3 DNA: TGTGCCATCAAGGCGGGGGGACTCAGGGAGACCCAGTACTTC.

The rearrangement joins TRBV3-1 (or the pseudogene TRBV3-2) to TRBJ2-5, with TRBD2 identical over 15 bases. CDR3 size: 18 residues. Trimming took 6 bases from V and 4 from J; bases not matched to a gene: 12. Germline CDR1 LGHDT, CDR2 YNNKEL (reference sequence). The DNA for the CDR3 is TGTGCCAGCAGTCTCACACGGACTAGCGGGGGGGCCCGAGAGACCCAGTACTTC. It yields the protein CASSLTRTSGGARETQYF.

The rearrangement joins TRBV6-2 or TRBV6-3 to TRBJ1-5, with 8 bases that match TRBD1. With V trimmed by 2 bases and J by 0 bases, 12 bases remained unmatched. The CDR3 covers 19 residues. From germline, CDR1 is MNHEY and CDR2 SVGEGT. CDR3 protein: CASSYHLTGANYSNQPQHF. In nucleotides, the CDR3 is TGTGCCAGCAGTTACCATCTGACAGGGGCTAATTATAGCAATCAGCCCCAGCATTTT.

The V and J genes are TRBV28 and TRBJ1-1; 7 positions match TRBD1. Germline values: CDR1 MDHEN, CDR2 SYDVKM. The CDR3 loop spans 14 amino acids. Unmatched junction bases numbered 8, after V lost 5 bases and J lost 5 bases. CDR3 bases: TGTGCCAGCAGTCTACGACAGGGTGGGACTGAAGCTTTCTTT. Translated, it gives CASSLRQGGTEAFF.

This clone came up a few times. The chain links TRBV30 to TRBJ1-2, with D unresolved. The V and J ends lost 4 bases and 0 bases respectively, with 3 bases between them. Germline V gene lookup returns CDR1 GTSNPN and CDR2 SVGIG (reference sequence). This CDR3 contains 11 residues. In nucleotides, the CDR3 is TGTGCCTGGACGGCTAACTATGGCTACACCTTC. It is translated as CAWTANYGYTF.

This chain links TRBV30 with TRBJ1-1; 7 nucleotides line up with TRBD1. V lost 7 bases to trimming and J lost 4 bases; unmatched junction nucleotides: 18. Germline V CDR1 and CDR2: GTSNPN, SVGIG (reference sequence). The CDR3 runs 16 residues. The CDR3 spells CAFQKGARQRSTEAFF. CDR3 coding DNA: TGTGCCTTTCAAAAGGGGGCCCGTCAGAGGAGCACTGAAGCTTTCTTT. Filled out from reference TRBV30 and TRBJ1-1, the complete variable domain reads SQTIHQWPATLVQPVGSPLSLECTVEGTSNPNLYWYRQAAGRGLQLLFYSVGIGQISSEVPQNLSASRPQDRQFILSSKKLLLSDSGFYLCAFQKGARQRSTEAFFGQGTRLTVV.

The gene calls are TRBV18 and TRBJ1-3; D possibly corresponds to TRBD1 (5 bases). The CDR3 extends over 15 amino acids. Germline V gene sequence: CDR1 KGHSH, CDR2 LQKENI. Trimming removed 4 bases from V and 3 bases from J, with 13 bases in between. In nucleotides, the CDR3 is TGTGCCAGCTCACGCGACAGCGCTCTTGGAAACACCATATATTTT. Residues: CASSRDSALGNTIYF.

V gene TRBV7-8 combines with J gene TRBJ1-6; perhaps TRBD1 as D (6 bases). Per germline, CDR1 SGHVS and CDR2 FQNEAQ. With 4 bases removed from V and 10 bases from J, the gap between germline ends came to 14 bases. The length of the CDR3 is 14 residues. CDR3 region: CASSSTRTASPLHF. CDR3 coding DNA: TGTGCCAGCAGCTCCACGCGGACAGCATCACCCCTCCACTTT. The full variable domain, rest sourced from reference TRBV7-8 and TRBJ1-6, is GAGVSQSPRYKVAKRGQDVALRCDPISGHVSLFWYQQALGQGPEFLTYFQNEAQLDKSGLPSDRFFAERPEGSVSTLKIQRTQQEDSAVYLCASSSTRTASPLHFGNGTRLTVT.

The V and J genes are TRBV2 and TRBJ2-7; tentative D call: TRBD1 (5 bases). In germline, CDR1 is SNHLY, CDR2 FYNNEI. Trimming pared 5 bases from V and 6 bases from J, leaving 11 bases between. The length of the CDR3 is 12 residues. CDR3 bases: TGTGCCAGCAGTTACAGGTCTGGCGAGCAGTACTTC. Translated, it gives CASSYRSGEQYF.

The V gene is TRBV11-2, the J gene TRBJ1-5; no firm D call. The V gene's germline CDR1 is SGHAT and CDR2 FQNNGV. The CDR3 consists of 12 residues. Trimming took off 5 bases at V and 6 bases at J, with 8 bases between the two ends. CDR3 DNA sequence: TGTGCCAGCAGCACCCCCGGTCAGCCCCAGCATTTT. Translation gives CASSTPGQPQHF.

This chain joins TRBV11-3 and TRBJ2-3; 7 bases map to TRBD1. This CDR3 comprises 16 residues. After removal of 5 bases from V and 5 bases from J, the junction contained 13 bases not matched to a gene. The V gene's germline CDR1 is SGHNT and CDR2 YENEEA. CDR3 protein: CASSVGTETLQDTQYF. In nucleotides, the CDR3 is TGTGCCAGCAGCGTCGGGACAGAGACGCTTCAAGATACGCAGTATTTT.